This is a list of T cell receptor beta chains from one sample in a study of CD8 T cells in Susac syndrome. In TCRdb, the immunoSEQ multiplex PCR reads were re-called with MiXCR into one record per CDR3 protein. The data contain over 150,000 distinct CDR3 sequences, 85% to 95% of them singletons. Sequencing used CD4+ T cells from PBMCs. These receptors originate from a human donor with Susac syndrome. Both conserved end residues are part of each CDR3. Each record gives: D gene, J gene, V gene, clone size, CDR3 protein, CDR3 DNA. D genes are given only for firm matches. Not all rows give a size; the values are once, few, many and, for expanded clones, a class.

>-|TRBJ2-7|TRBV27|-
CASRGDGSLSYEQYF
TGTGCCAGCAGGGGAGACGGATCACTCTCCTACGAGCAGTACTTC
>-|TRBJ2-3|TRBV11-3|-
CASSSRGSFGDTQYF
TGTGCCAGCAGTTCGCGGGGTAGCTTTGGAGATACGCAGTATTTT
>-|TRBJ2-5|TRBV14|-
CASSQGRGETQYF
TGTGCCAGCAGCCAAGGCAGGGGAGAGACCCAGTACTTC
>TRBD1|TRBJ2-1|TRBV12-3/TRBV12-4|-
CASSWDRGGSYNEQFF
TGTGCCAGCAGTTGGGACAGGGGTGGCTCCTACAATGAGCAGTTCTTC
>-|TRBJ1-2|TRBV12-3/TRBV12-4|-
CASSPLDSGYTF
TGTGCCAGCAGTCCCCTTGACAGTGGCTACACCTTC
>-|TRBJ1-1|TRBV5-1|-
CASSLVGEVGTEAFF
TGCGCCAGCAGCTTGGTGGGGGAGGTAGGCACTGAAGCTTTCTTT
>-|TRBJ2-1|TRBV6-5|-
CASSISGYNEQFF
TGTGCCAGCAGTATAAGCGGATACAATGAGCAGTTCTTC
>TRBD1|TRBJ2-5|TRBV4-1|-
CASSQDRTGAETQYF
TGCGCCAGCAGCCAAGATCGAACAGGGGCCGAGACCCAGTACTTC
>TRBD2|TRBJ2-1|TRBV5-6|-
CASSLSAGGPGYNEQFF
TGTGCCAGCAGCTTGTCAGCGGGAGGGCCGGGGTACAATGAGCAGTTCTTC
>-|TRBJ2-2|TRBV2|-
CASSEAGEDTGELFF
TGTGCCAGCAGTGAAGCAGGGGAGGACACCGGGGAGCTGTTTTTT
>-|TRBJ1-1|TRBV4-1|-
CASSQERGGYGPEAFF
TGCGCCAGCAGCCAAGAGCGGGGGGGATATGGTCCTGAAGCTTTCTTT
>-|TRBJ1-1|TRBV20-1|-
CSVFSGLMNTEAFF
TGCAGTGTCTTCTCGGGCCTCATGAACACTGAAGCTTTCTTT
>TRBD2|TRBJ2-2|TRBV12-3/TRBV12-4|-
CASSLRREGRSGELFF
TGTGCCAGCAGTTTACGGCGGGAGGGCCGGTCCGGGGAGCTGTTTTTT
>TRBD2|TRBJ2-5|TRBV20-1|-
CSAKPGGQETQYF
TGCAGTGCAAAACCGGGAGGACAAGAGACCCAGTACTTC
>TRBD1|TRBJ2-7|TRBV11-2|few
CASSSDRGVGYEQYF
TGTGCCAGCAGCTCCGACAGGGGAGTAGGCTACGAGCAGTACTTC
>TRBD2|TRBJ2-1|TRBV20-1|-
CSARGTSGTDNEQFF
TGCAGTGCTAGAGGGACTAGCGGGACCGACAATGAGCAGTTCTTC
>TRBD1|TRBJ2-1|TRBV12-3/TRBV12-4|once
CASNLMGQGVDEQFF
TGTGCCAGCAACCTCATGGGACAGGGCGTCGATGAGCAGTTCTTC
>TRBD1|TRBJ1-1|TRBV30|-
CAWSVTDRGRKAFF
TGTGCCTGGAGTGTAACGGACAGGGGACGAAAAGCTTTCTTT
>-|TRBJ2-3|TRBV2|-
CASSSTGVTDTQYF
TGTGCCAGCAGTAGCACGGGGGTGACAGATACGCAGTATTTT
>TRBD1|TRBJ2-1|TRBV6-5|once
CASRPPGQPRNEQFF
TGTGCCAGCAGGCCACCGGGACAGCCGAGGAATGAGCAGTTCTTC
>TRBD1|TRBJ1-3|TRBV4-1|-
CASSPRDRSHSGNTIYF
TGCGCCAGCAGCCCCCGGGACAGAAGTCACTCTGGAAACACCATATATTTT
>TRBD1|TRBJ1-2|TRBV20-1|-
CSAGDRTNYGYTF
TGCAGTGCTGGGGACAGAACTAACTATGGCTACACCTTC
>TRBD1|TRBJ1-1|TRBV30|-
CACSRQGWNTEAFF
TGTGCCTGTTCCCGACAGGGGTGGAACACTGAAGCTTTCTTT
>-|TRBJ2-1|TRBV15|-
CATSRGAGLSVYNEQFF
TGTGCCACCAGCAGAGGGGCAGGACTCTCGGTTTACAATGAGCAGTTCTTC
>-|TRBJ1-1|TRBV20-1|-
CSVKHSRQNTEAFF
TGCAGTGTTAAGCACTCCCGACAGAACACTGAAGCTTTCTTT
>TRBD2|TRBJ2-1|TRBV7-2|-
CASSFLGGTEQFF
TGTGCCAGCAGCTTCCTGGGGGGGACGGAGCAGTTCTTC
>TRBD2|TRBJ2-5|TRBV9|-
CASSPTSGTSGTQYF
TGTGCCAGCAGCCCGACTAGCGGGACTTCCGGGACCCAGTACTTC
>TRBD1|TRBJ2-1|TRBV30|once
CAWSPGTGDNEQFF
TGTGCCTGGAGTCCCGGGACAGGAGACAATGAGCAGTTCTTC
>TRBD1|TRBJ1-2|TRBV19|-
CASSIGQGNGYTF
TGTGCCAGTAGTATTGGACAGGGGAATGGCTACACCTTC
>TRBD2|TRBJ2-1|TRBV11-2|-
CASSFRGLAGPPRAHNEQFF
TGTGCCAGCAGCTTTAGGGGACTAGCGGGCCCCCCCCGCGCCCACAATGAGCAGTTCTTC
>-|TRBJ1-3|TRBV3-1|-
CASSLSSWTAGNTIYF
TGTGCCAGCAGCCTCTCCTCGTGGACAGCTGGAAACACCATATATTTT
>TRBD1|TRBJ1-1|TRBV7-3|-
CASSLGPGGQTEAFF
TGTGCCAGCAGCTTAGGTCCAGGGGGCCAAACTGAAGCTTTCTTT
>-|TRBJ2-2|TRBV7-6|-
CASSSGTHYTGELFF
TGTGCCAGCAGTTCCGGGACTCATTACACCGGGGAGCTGTTTTTT
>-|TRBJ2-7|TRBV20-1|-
CSARSAGRAYEQYF
TGCAGTGCTAGAAGCGCGGGACGTGCCTACGAGCAGTACTTC
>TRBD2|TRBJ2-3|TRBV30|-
CAWSVLAGVSDTQYF
TGTGCCTGGAGTGTACTAGCGGGAGTGTCAGATACGCAGTATTTT
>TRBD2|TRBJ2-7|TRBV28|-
CASSTGTSVHEQYF
TGTGCCAGCTCGACCGGGACTAGCGTTCACGAGCAGTACTTC
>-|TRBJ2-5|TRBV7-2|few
CASSFRGETQYF
TGTGCCAGCAGCTTCCGGGGGGAGACCCAGTACTTC
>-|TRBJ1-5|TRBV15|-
CATSRDNKRQPQHF
TGTGCCACCAGCAGAGATAATAAGCGGCAGCCCCAGCATTTT
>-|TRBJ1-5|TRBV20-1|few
CSARVGAGNQPQHF
TGCAGTGCTAGAGTGGGGGCAGGCAATCAGCCCCAGCATTTT
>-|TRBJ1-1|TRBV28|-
CASSSVRRENTEAFF
TGTGCCAGCAGTTCCGTCAGGCGAGAGAACACTGAAGCTTTCTTT
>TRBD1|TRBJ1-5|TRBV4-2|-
CASSQDGTGANQPQHF
TGTGCCAGCAGCCAAGATGGGACAGGAGCCAATCAGCCCCAGCATTTT
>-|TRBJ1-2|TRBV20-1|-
CSANVGGYTF
TGCAGTGCGAACGTGGGTGGCTACACCTTC
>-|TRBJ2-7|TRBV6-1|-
CASSEARYEQYF
TGTGCCAGCAGTGAAGCTCGTTACGAGCAGTACTTC